The 7 T cell receptor beta chains presented below share a single source sample, sequenced in a study of blood T cell repertoires in COVID-19 (dated by TCRdb to the early 2020s). The library was prepared using the immunoSEQ multiplex PCR assay. As stored in TCRdb, this immuneACCESS dataset retains in-frame rearrangements with V and J assigned. A fraction of the clones does not appear; measured against another copy, unresolved V genes explain less than half of the discrepancy, and the remainder lacks a known reason. In all, the sample holds more than 300,000 clones, and approximately 90% of those were seen once. The ten largest clones capture 1.2% of the sample. Specimen: PBMCs or T cells enriched from blood (not recorded which). The receptors shown here come from a woman aged 18-30 years who had recovered from COVID-19.

The chain carries TRBV20-1 and TRBJ2-3; possibly TRBD1 for D (6 bases). With 3 bases removed from V and 3 bases from J, the gap between germline ends came to 13 bases. Germline CDR1 reads DFQATT; CDR2 reads SNEGSKA (reference sequence). The CDR3 has 14 residues. CDR3 DNA: TGCAGTGCTAGTTCTGGGGGCGGAACAGATACGCAGTATTTT. As protein: CSASSGGGTDTQYF.

The CDR3 DNA follows: TGTGCCAGCAGCGTAGCGGGGGGGCAAGAGACCCAGTACTTC. Translation gives CASSVAGGQETQYF. The chain joins TRBV9 to TRBJ2-5, with 8 bases aligning to TRBD2. V lost 0 bases, J lost 2 bases, and 0 bases stayed unmatched. Germline-derived CDR1 and CDR2 are SGDLS and YYNGEE. The CDR3 totals 14 residues.

The chain is built from TRBV30 and TRBJ1-3; maybe TRBD1 (6 bases). The V gene's germline CDR1 is GTSNPN and CDR2 SVGIG (reference sequence). With 2 bases removed from V and 7 bases from J, the gap between germline ends came to 12 bases. The CDR3 runs 13 residues. The CDR3 DNA reads TGTGCCTGGAGTAAGGGGGGGACGAACACCATATATTTT. This encodes CAWSKGGTNTIYF.

The chain has TRBV24-1 and TRBJ1-1, with 11 nucleotides matching TRBD1. Germline CDR1 KGHDR, CDR2 SFDVKD. This CDR3 region has 16 residues. Trimming removed 4 bases from V and 5 bases from J; junction bases left unmatched: 8. CDR3 bases: TGTGCCACCAGTGAACACGGACAGGGGGCTGGGACTGAAGCTTTCTTT. Its translation is CATSEHGQGAGTEAFF.

The rearrangement uses TRBV6-1 and TRBJ1-5; D is undetermined. V was shortened by 0 bases and J by 4 bases, with 10 bases between the two germline ends. Germline assignment: CDR1 MNHNS and CDR2 SASEGT. The CDR3 loop spans 15 amino acids. The CDR3 DNA reads TGTGCCAGCAGTGAAGCGGGCGGGAATAATCAGCCCCAGCATTTT. It codes for CASSEAGGNNQPQHF.

The chain combines TRBV5-4 with TRBJ2-1; 10 bases are shared with TRBD2. V was pared by 0 bases and J by 7 bases, with 4 bases of the junction left unmatched. CDR1 and CDR2 (germline): SGHNT, YYREEE (reference sequence). This CDR3 has 15 amino acids. This CDR3 reads CASSLELAGLNEQFF. CDR3 DNA: TGTGCCAGCAGCTTGGAACTAGCGGGGTTAAATGAGCAGTTCTTC.

This clone has more than one count but fewer than ten. This rearrangement joins TRBV9 to TRBJ1-6; 7 bases line up with TRBD1. There are 14 residues in the CDR3. CDR1 is SGDLS and CDR2 is YYNGEE in the germline V gene. J lost 10 bases, V lost 3 bases, and 7 bases had no gene match. The DNA for the CDR3 is TGTGCCAGCAGCGCGGCAGGGGGAGGATCACCCCTCCACTTT. This codes for CASSAAGGGSPLHF.